These 32 T cell receptor beta chains were sequenced from one sample in a study of beta chain features in type 1 diabetes. Study results and caveats: The study found moderately but significantly shorter TCRB CDR3s in all four CD4+ subsets of Type 1 diabetes patients.

The isolated RNA, all of it, was reverse transcribed, so expressed TCRB transcripts were what got sequenced. Data came from immunoSEQ multiplex PCR; TCRdb stores just in-frame clones and leaves some out. The repertoire includes approximately 70,000 clones, about 50% of them detected once, and roughly 0.7% sits in the top ten. Their antigens remain unidentified. Source material: central memory CD4+ T cells from blood. The origin of the receptors is a young man with type 1 diabetes.

The rearrangement joins TRBV6-6 to TRBJ1-1, with TRBD1 matching 7 bases. CDR1 is MNHNY and CDR2 is SVGAGI in the germline V gene (reference sequence). Germline trimming cut 5 bases from V and 7 bases from J; bases unmatched to any gene: 4. This CDR3 has 12 residues. Here the CDR3 reads CASSSRDSEAFF. CDR3 DNA: TGTGCCAGCAGTAGCCGGGACAGTGAAGCTTTCTTT.

The genes are TRBV20-1 and TRBJ1-5; D is perhaps TRBD1 (5 bases). CDR3 size: 11 residues. Germline values: CDR1 DFQATT, CDR2 SNEGSKA (reference sequence). The germline V and J ends were trimmed by 5 bases and 11 bases, with 13 bases remaining between them. In DNA form, the CDR3 reads TGCAGTGCTGGATCGACAGCGTCCCAGCATTTT. Translated, it gives CSAGSTASQHF.

The chain is built from TRBV2 and TRBJ1-2, with D possibly being TRBD1 (5 bases). Trimming left V 8 bases short and J 4 bases short, with 17 bases between. The CDR3 spans 14 residues. The V gene's germline CDR1 is SNHLY and CDR2 FYNNEI. The chain's CDR3 is CASFPPPGPYGYTF. DNA of the CDR3: TGTGCCAGCTTCCCGCCCCCAGGGCCCTATGGCTACACCTTC.

This chain uses TRBV7-2 with TRBJ1-2; 8 positions agree with TRBD1. The CDR3 is made up of 15 amino acids. The V gene's germline CDR1 is SGHTA and CDR2 FQGNSA. The J segment lost 4 bases and the V segment lost 2 bases, leaving 6 bases of the junction unmatched. CDR3 coding DNA: TGTGCCAGCAGCTTAAATCCGGGACAGGTCTATGGCTACACCTTC. This sequence encodes CASSLNPGQVYGYTF. The full variable domain, with the rest looked up from reference TRBV7-2 and TRBJ1-2, is GAGVSQSPSNKVTEKGKDVELRCDPISGHTALYWYRQSLGQGLEFLIYFQGNSAPDKSGLPSDRFSAERTGGSVSTLTIQRTQQEDSAVYLCASSLNPGQVYGYTFGSGTRLTVV.

This clone was detected a few times. CDR3 coding DNA: TGTGCCTGGATGGTCACGGGGGGCTATGAGCAGTTCTTC. Translation: CAWMVTGGYEQFF. The chain combines TRBV30 with TRBJ2-1, with D possibly TRBD2 on 7 matching bases. Trimming cost V 4 bases and J 8 bases, with 15 bases left between them. The CDR3 spans 13 residues. Germline CDR1 and CDR2: GTSNPN and SVGIG (reference sequence).

This CDR3 reads CSVSPGQGLNIQYF. The CDR3 region has the DNA TGCAGCGTTTCACCGGGACAGGGGCTAAACATTCAGTACTTC. The J gene is TRBJ2-4, the V gene TRBV29-1, with 10 positions matching TRBD1. The CDR3 is 14 residues long. The junction had 7 bases not matched to a gene; V was cut back by 5 bases and J by 6 bases. Per the germline V gene, CDR1 is SQVTM and CDR2 is ANQGSEA. Combining the CDR3 with reference TRBV29-1 and TRBJ2-4 gives the whole variable domain SAVISQKPSRDICQRGTSLTIQCQVDSQVTMMFWYRQQPGQSLTLIATANQGSEATYESGFVIDKFPISRPNLTFSTLTVSNMSPEDSSIYLCSVSPGQGLNIQYFGAGTRLSVL.

The CDR3 DNA is TGTGCCAGCAAGAACCGAGGGGGGAACACTGAAGCTTTCTTT. Its protein product is CASKNRGGNTEAFF. The genes are TRBV6-5 and TRBJ1-1; D might be TRBD1 (6 bases). V lost 7 bases to trimming and J lost 1 base, with 13 bases between them. Germline V gives CDR1 MNHEY, CDR2 SVGAGI. The CDR3 has 14 residues.

V and J are TRBV28 and TRBJ2-7, with TRBD1 matching 9 bases. V lost 7 bases and J lost 5; bases outside the gene matches: 6. The CDR3 runs to 13 residues. Germline-derived CDR1 and CDR2 are MDHEN and SYDVKM. The chain's CDR3 is CASTKTGGDEQYF. In nucleotides, the CDR3 is TGTGCCAGCACCAAGACAGGGGGGGACGAGCAGTACTTC. Complete variable domain (other parts from reference TRBV28 and TRBJ2-7): DVKVTQSSRYLVKRTGEKVFLECVQDMDHENMFWYRQDPGLGLRLIYFSYDVKMKEKGDIPEGYSVSREKKERFSLILESASTNQTSMYLCASTKTGGDEQYFGPGTRLTVT.

The chain recombines TRBV7-8 with TRBJ1-1, with a possible D match to TRBD1 (5 bases). CDR3 length: 13 amino acids. In germline, CDR1 is SGHVS, CDR2 FQNEAQ. V was shortened by 5 bases and J by 9 bases, with 16 bases between the two germline ends. The CDR3: CASSPDRGEKAFF. Here the CDR3 DNA reads TGTGCCAGCAGCCCCGACAGAGGCGAAAAAGCTTTCTTT.

The rearrangement uses TRBV30 and TRBJ1-5; D gene unclear. CDR3 length equals 14 residues. From germline, CDR1 is GTSNPN and CDR2 SVGIG (reference sequence). CDR3 nucleotide sequence: TGTGCTGCAGATGGGAGTGGGCGCAATCAGCCCCAGCATTTT. Protein product: CAADGSGRNQPQHF.

Comments on this clone: One end of the junction fails to match germline, which may point to a read error. The chain combines TRBV28 with TRBJ1-6; no firm D call. The germline CDR1 and CDR2 sequences are MDHEN and SYDVKM. This CDR3 region has 12 residues. CDR3: CASSLTRSPPHF. The DNA for the CDR3 is TGTGCCAGCAGTTTAACGAGATCACCCCCCCACTTT.

The V gene is TRBV7-9, the J gene TRBJ2-7; possible D gene TRBD1, 6 bases. The CDR3 has 13 residues. V was cut by 2 bases and J by 6 bases, with 11 bases left in between. CDR1 is SEHNR and CDR2 is FQNEAQ in the germline V gene (reference sequence). The CDR3 nucleotides read TGTGCCAGCAGCTTACTCAGGGGTGCCGAGCAGTACTTC. Its protein product is CASSLLRGAEQYF.

The table lists this clone with a few counts. J is TRBJ1-5 and V is TRBV7-2; D gene uncertain. Germline loops: CDR1 SGHTA, CDR2 FQGNSA. The CDR3 is 13 amino acids. With 8 bases removed from V and 2 bases from J, the gap between germline ends came to 10 bases. The CDR3 DNA reads TGTGCCAGCTCTCCGAGGGGCAATCAGCCCCAGCATTTT. Protein product: CASSPRGNQPQHF.

This clone has only a few counts. This chain connects TRBV5-1 to TRBJ1-1, with TRBD1 identical over 7 bases. Trimming cost V 4 bases and J 3 bases; bases outside gene matches: 6. The CDR3 loop spans 14 amino acids. Germline assignment: CDR1 SGHRS and CDR2 YFSETQ. CDR3 protein: CASSVDREDTEAFF. CDR3 coding DNA: TGCGCCAGCAGCGTAGACAGGGAGGACACTGAAGCTTTCTTT. Based on the CDR3 plus reference TRBV5-1 and TRBJ1-1, the full variable domain is KAGVTQTPRYLIKTRGQQVTLSCSPISGHRSVSWYQQTPGQGLQFLFEYFSETQRNKGNFPGRFSGRQFSNSRSEMNVSTLELGDSALYLCASSVDREDTEAFFGQGTRLTVV.

A few counts support this clone. The V call is TRBV15, the J call TRBJ2-1, with a tentative D call TRBD1 (7 bases). V lost 3 bases and J 0 bases, leaving 12 bases between the germline ends. CDR1 LNHNV and CDR2 YYDKDF come from the germline V gene (reference sequence). The CDR3 consists of 16 residues. The CDR3, as DNA: TGTGCCACCAGCAGGGGCAGGGGGGTCTCCTACAATGAGCAGTTCTTC. This encodes CATSRGRGVSYNEQFF.

This chain links TRBV7-2 with TRBJ2-2, with 7 nucleotides matching TRBD1. CDR3 length equals 15 residues. After removal of 5 bases from V and 6 bases from J, the junction contained 9 bases not matched to a gene. CDR1 is SGHTA and CDR2 is FQGNSA in the germline V gene. The CDR3 protein is CASSPGTVDAGELFF. The CDR3 nucleotides read TGTGCCAGCAGCCCCGGGACAGTGGACGCCGGGGAGCTGTTTTTT.

The rearrangement uses TRBV6-1 and TRBJ2-2, with unresolved D. CDR1 and CDR2 (germline): MNHNS, SASEGT. CDR3 length equals 13 residues. The ends were cut back, 6 bases at V and 6 bases at J, with 11 bases in the middle. In nucleotides, the CDR3 is TGTGCCAGCAGCCTCGTGAGGTCCGGGGAGCTGTTTTTT. Encoded protein: CASSLVRSGELFF.

The chain uses TRBV28 and TRBJ2-1; D may be TRBD2 (5 bases). The germline V gene encodes CDR1 MDHEN and CDR2 SYDVKM. The ends were cut back, 2 bases at V and 8 bases at J, with 10 bases in the middle. This CDR3 is built from 13 residues. Here the CDR3 DNA reads TGTGCCAGCAGTTTAGGCCCGAGGGATGAGCAGTTCTTC. Its protein product is CASSLGPRDEQFF.

The V gene is TRBV11-3, the J gene TRBJ2-1; D may be TRBD1 (7 bases). The CDR3 is 15 amino acids. Deletions cut 2 bases from V and 4 bases from J, with 12 bases between. The germline V gene encodes CDR1 SGHNT and CDR2 YENEEA. The CDR3 DNA follows: TGTGCCAGCAGCTTAAGGGCAGGGGGGTACAATGAGCAGTTCTTC. This codes for CASSLRAGGYNEQFF.

V gene TRBV7-2 combines with J gene TRBJ1-2; TRBD1 agrees at 8 bases. The germline V gene encodes CDR1 SGHTA and CDR2 FQGNSA. Trimming at V came to 1 base and at J to 7 bases, leaving 8 bases not matched to a gene. The CDR3 extends over 15 amino acids. The CDR3 DNA is TGTGCCAGCAGCTTAGTTGCAGGGGGCGCGGTTGGCTACACCTTC. It is translated as CASSLVAGGAVGYTF.

The table lists this clone with a few counts. V is TRBV11-3 and J is TRBJ2-7, with no clear D. From germline, CDR1 is SGHNT and CDR2 YENEEA. V was cut by 2 bases and J by 2 bases, with 13 bases left in between. CDR3 length equals 15 residues. The CDR3: CASSLSQFRTYEQYF. The CDR3 DNA is TGTGCCAGCAGCTTAAGTCAATTCAGGACCTACGAGCAGTACTTC. Using reference TRBV11-3 and TRBJ2-7 for the parts outside the CDR3, the full variable domain is EAGVVQSPRYKIIEKKQPVAFWCNPISGHNTLYWYLQNLGQGPELLIRYENEEAVDDSQLPKDRFSAERLKGVDSTLKIQPAELGDSAVYLCASSLSQFRTYEQYFGPGTRLTVT.

This clone has just a few counts. The genes are TRBV30 and TRBJ1-4, with 8 positions matching TRBD1. This CDR3 comprises 14 residues. V gave up 3 bases and J gave up 7 bases; unmatched junction bases: 7. Germline-derived CDR1 and CDR2 are GTSNPN and SVGIG (reference sequence). CDR3 in DNA: TGTGCCTGGAGCATCGGACAGGGCTTTGAAAAACTGTTTTTT. Translated, it gives CAWSIGQGFEKLFF.

The chain links TRBV25-1 to TRBJ1-1; unclear D gene. CDR3 size: 14 residues. The V and J ends lost 6 bases and 0 bases respectively, with 11 bases between them. The V gene's germline CDR1 is MGHDK and CDR2 SYGVNS. The CDR3 DNA is TGTGCCAGCAGCATTGAGCCACTGAACACTGAAGCTTTCTTT. Protein product: CASSIEPLNTEAFF.

This chain joins TRBV27 and TRBJ1-2; 7 positions agree with TRBD1. Germline V CDR1 and CDR2: MNHEY, SMNVEV (reference sequence). The CDR3 spans 15 residues. With V trimmed by 8 bases and J by 1 base, 10 bases remained unmatched. The CDR3: CASGPARQGNYGYTF. The CDR3 DNA follows: TGTGCCAGCGGCCCAGCCCGACAGGGTAACTATGGCTACACCTTC.

The chain uses TRBV5-1 and TRBJ2-1; 7 positions agree with TRBD1. Trimming at V came to 0 bases and at J to 1 base, leaving 1 base not matched to a gene. The germline gives CDR1 SGHRS, CDR2 YFSETQ. The CDR3 sequence is 15 residues long. CDR3 nucleotides: TGCGCCAGCAGCTTGGCGACAGGGTCCTACAATGAGCAGTTCTTC. Its protein is CASSLATGSYNEQFF.

This clone was detected a few times. The chain employs TRBV19 and TRBJ2-4; 7 nucleotides line up with TRBD1. This CDR3 contains 13 residues. The trim removed 1 base at V and 6 bases at J, leaving 0 bases unmatched. Germline assignment: CDR1 LNHDA and CDR2 SQIVND (reference sequence). CDR3 region: CASSIGDRNIQYF. The CDR3 nucleotides read TGTGCCAGTAGTATAGGGGACAGAAACATTCAGTACTTC. Full variable domain (missing parts from reference TRBV19 and TRBJ2-4): DGGITQSPKYLFRKEGQNVTLSCEQNLNHDAMYWYRQDPGQGLRLIYYSQIVNDFQKGDIAEGYSVSREKKESFPLTVTSAQKNPTAFYLCASSIGDRNIQYFGAGTRLSVL.

The chain combines TRBV18 with TRBJ1-2; D is possibly TRBD1 (6 bases). Trimming pared 4 bases from V and 4 bases from J, leaving 16 bases between. This CDR3 contains 15 residues. The V gene's germline CDR1 is KGHSH and CDR2 LQKENI. The CDR3: CASSREQGTIYGYTF. In nucleotides, the CDR3 is TGTGCCAGCTCACGAGAACAGGGTACTATCTATGGCTACACCTTC. Drawing the rest from reference TRBV18 and TRBJ1-2, the complete variable domain is NAGVMQNPRHLVRRRGQEARLRCSPMKGHSHVYWYRQLPEEGLKFMVYLQKENIIDESGMPKERFSAEFPKEGPSILRIQQVVRGDSAAYFCASSREQGTIYGYTFGSGTRLTVV.

The chain couples TRBV5-1 to TRBJ2-7, with 11 bases fitting TRBD2. The CDR3 extends over 14 amino acids. Germline V gene lookup returns CDR1 SGHRS and CDR2 YFSETQ. Unmatched junction bases numbered 3, after V lost 5 bases and J lost 2 bases. The CDR3 here is CASRTSGIAYEQYF. CDR3 DNA sequence: TGCGCCAGCAGGACTAGCGGGATCGCCTACGAGCAGTACTTC.

V gene TRBV5-1 combines with J gene TRBJ1-2; D gene ambiguous. The germline V gene has CDR1 SGHRS and CDR2 YFSETQ. Trimming pared 0 bases from V and 4 bases from J, leaving 10 bases between. The CDR3 totals 14 residues. As DNA, the CDR3 is TGCGCCAGCAGCTTGGCCCTCCAGTCCTATGGCTACACCTTC. Its protein is CASSLALQSYGYTF.

The gene calls are TRBV11-3 and TRBJ2-3; D gene unclear. The CDR3 length is 11 residues. Germline V gene lookup returns CDR1 SGHNT and CDR2 YENEEA. V lost 7 bases and J lost 2, with 4 bases in between. This CDR3 is CASTYTDTQYF. In DNA, the CDR3 is TGTGCCAGCACCTACACAGATACGCAGTATTTT.

The V gene is TRBV5-6, the J gene TRBJ1-3; D not certain. Per germline, CDR1 SGHDT and CDR2 YYEEEE. The V end was cut by 0 bases, the J end by 2 bases, with 9 bases between. The CDR3 is 15 residues long. CDR3 amino acids: CASSLAPGAGNTIYF. CDR3 DNA sequence: TGTGCCAGCAGCTTGGCCCCCGGGGCTGGAAACACCATATATTTT. The full variable domain, rest sourced from reference TRBV5-6 and TRBJ1-3, is DAGVTQSPTHLIKTRGQQVTLRCSPKSGHDTVSWYQQALGQGPQFIFQYYEEEERQRGNFPDRFSGHQFPNYSSELNVNALLLGDSALYLCASSLAPGAGNTIYFGEGSWLTVV.

This CDR3 reads CASSVEGQGYNEQFF. In DNA, the CDR3 is TGTGCCAGCAGTGTGGAGGGACAGGGGTACAATGAGCAGTTCTTC. The chain carries TRBV2 and TRBJ2-1, with 10 bases identical to TRBD1. This CDR3 has 15 residues. Trimming at V came to 4 bases and at J to 4 bases, leaving 4 bases not matched to a gene. From germline, CDR1 is SNHLY and CDR2 FYNNEI. Full variable domain (remainder filled in from reference TRBV2 and TRBJ2-1): EPEVTQTPSHQVTQMGQEVILRCVPISNHLYFYWYRQILGQKVEFLVSFYNNEISEKSEIFDDQFSVERPDGSNFTLKIRSTKLEDSAMYFCASSVEGQGYNEQFFGPGTRLTVL.